Listed below are T cell receptor beta chains from one sample, sequenced in a study of shared clonotypes between healthy human individuals. Produced via immunoSEQ multiplex PCR; TCRdb's table is partial and in-frame only. The top ten clones hold roughly 0.62% of a sample with under 1,100,000 clones, about 84% of them seen once. Sequencing was performed on memory CD4+ T cells from PBMCs. Every receptor here comes from a man aged 18 to 30 in good health. Some clones in this sample may be carry-over from other donors' samples. CDR3s include the opening cysteine and the closing phenylalanine or tryptophan. D genes are given only for firm matches. Clone size is shown for a subset of rows, as once, few, many or a class of expanded clone.

V gene,J gene,D gene,clone size,CDR3 protein,CDR3 DNA
TRBV27,TRBJ2-2,-,-,CASSFRQGDTGELFF,TGTGCCAGCAGTTTTCGGCAGGGTGACACCGGGGAGCTGTTTTTT
TRBV29-1,TRBJ2-7,-,-,CSVQGLVTDEQYF,TGCAGCGTTCAGGGGCTTGTCACCGACGAGCAGTACTTC
TRBV20-1,TRBJ2-5,-,-,CSASRVTQYF,TGCAGTGCCAGCAGAGTGACCCAGTACTTC
TRBV9,TRBJ2-1,TRBD2,-,CASSPSPASGTNEQFF,TGTGCCAGCAGCCCATCCCCGGCTAGCGGGACGAATGAGCAGTTCTTC
TRBV7-9,TRBJ1-4,-,-,CASSLARPTNEKLFF,TGTGCCAGCAGCTTAGCGCGGCCAACTAATGAAAAACTGTTTTTT
TRBV11-2,TRBJ2-7,-,-,CASSLGQPTTYEQYF,TGTGCCAGCAGCTTAGGACAGCCTACTACCTACGAGCAGTACTTC
TRBV6-6,TRBJ2-7,-,-,CASREAPSSYEQYF,TGTGCCAGCAGGGAGGCCCCGAGCTCCTACGAGCAGTACTTC
TRBV13,TRBJ1-3,TRBD1,-,CASSSTGSGNTIYF,TGTGCCAGCAGCTCGACAGGGTCTGGAAACACCATATATTTT
TRBV27,TRBJ2-1,TRBD2,-,CASSFTGGPYNEQFF,TGTGCCAGCAGTTTCACGGGAGGCCCCTACAATGAGCAGTTCTTC
TRBV4-2,TRBJ1-2,TRBD1,-,CASSPRDRVGGYTF,TGTGCCAGCAGCCCTCGGGACAGGGTGGGTGGCTACACCTTC
TRBV30,TRBJ2-5,TRBD1,-,CAWSAGQGAQETQYF,TGTGCCTGGAGTGCAGGACAGGGGGCTCAAGAGACCCAGTACTTC
TRBV30,TRBJ2-4,-,-,CAWSVGSHIQYF,TGTGCCTGGAGTGTGGGGTCGCACATTCAGTACTTC
TRBV5-1,TRBJ2-3,-,-,CASSLEGFGTDTQYF,TGCGCCAGCAGCTTAGAGGGTTTCGGCACAGATACGCAGTATTTT
TRBV11-2,TRBJ2-5,-,many,CASSLGWGYQETQYF,TGTGCCAGCAGCTTAGGGTGGGGGTACCAAGAGACCCAGTACTTC
TRBV10-1,TRBJ1-1,-,-,CASSEGTANMNTEAFF,TGCGCCAGCAGTGAGGGGACCGCGAACATGAACACTGAAGCTTTCTTT
TRBV7-6,TRBJ1-1,-,-,CASSLAGVNTEAFF,TGTGCCAGCAGCTTAGCGGGAGTGAACACTGAAGCTTTCTTT
TRBV29-1,TRBJ2-7,TRBD2,-,CSVSTSGYEQYF,TGCAGCGTCTCGACTAGCGGTTACGAGCAGTACTTC
TRBV11-2,TRBJ1-2,TRBD1,-,CASSLGGQAIYYGYTF,TGTGCCAGCAGCTTAGGGGGACAGGCGATATATTATGGCTACACCTTC
TRBV4-1,TRBJ1-4,-,-,CASSQNHGEKLFF,TGCGCCAGCAGCCAAAACCATGGGGAAAAACTGTTTTTT
TRBV6-5,TRBJ2-7,-,many,CASSKAPGPYYEQYF,TGTGCCAGCAGTAAGGCTCCAGGGCCCTACTACGAGCAGTACTTC
TRBV28,TRBJ2-7,-,-,CASRTSGLSYEQYF,TGTGCCAGCAGGACTTCCGGATTATCCTACGAGCAGTACTTC
TRBV19,TRBJ2-1,TRBD1,-,CASRPSPGQGIDNEQFF,TGTGCCAGTAGACCCTCTCCGGGACAGGGGATAGACAATGAGCAGTTCTTC
TRBV9,TRBJ2-2,-,-,CASSVVTNTGELFF,TGTGCCAGCAGCGTAGTGACCAACACCGGGGAGCTGTTTTTT
TRBV2,TRBJ1-4,TRBD1,-,CASSPQGRSEKLFF,TGTGCCAGCAGTCCACAGGGGAGGAGTGAAAAACTGTTTTTT
TRBV29-1,TRBJ2-7,TRBD1,once,CSVNGQQGEEQYF,TGCAGCGTTAATGGACAACAGGGGGAGGAGCAGTACTTC
TRBV6-5,TRBJ1-1,-,-,CASSNSGGSRTEAFF,TGTGCCAGCAGCAACTCGGGGGGCTCTCGCACTGAAGCTTTCTTT
TRBV5-8,TRBJ2-3,TRBD1,-,CASSLGQGPPDTQYF,TGTGCCAGCAGCTTGGGACAGGGGCCGCCAGATACGCAGTATTTT
TRBV15,TRBJ2-2,-,-,CATSRDHHAGELFF,TGTGCCACCAGCAGAGATCATCACGCCGGGGAGCTGTTTTTT
TRBV6-1,TRBJ2-5,TRBD2,once,CASRVTSGQETQYF,TGTGCCAGCAGGGTGACTAGCGGGCAAGAGACCCAGTACTTC
TRBV4-1,TRBJ2-7,-,-,CASSQGENYEQYF,TGCGCCAGCAGCCAAGGGGAAAACTACGAGCAGTACTTC
TRBV7-2,TRBJ2-2,TRBD1,-,CASSLRTGGLELFF,TGTGCCAGCAGCTTAAGGACAGGGGGCCTGGAGCTGTTTTTT
TRBV7-3,TRBJ2-2,TRBD1,-,CASSKGQAGELFF,TGTGCCAGCAGTAAAGGACAGGCCGGGGAGCTGTTTTTT